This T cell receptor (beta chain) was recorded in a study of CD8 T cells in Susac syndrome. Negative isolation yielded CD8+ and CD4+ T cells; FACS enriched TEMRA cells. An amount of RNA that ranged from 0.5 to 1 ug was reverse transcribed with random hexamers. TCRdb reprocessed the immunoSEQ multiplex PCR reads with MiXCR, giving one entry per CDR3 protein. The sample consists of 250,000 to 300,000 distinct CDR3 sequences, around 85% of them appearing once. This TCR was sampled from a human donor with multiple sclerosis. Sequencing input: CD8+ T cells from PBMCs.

CDR3 residues: CASSDPAGYYGYTF. The CDR3 nucleotides are TGTGCCAGCAGTGACCCGGCAGGGTACTATGGCTACACCTTC. The chain joins TRBV6-1 to TRBJ1-2, with a tentative D call TRBD1 (5 bases). The germline V and J ends were trimmed by 3 bases and 3 bases, with 11 bases remaining between them. The CDR3 extends over 14 amino acids. The germline CDR1 and CDR2 sequences are MNHNS and SASEGT.